This T cell receptor (beta chain) was documented in a study of vaccination and CD4 T cells after COVID-19. A remark on this clonotype: Its antigen remains unidentified.

Germline CDR1 ENHRY, CDR2 SYGVKD. Trimming removed 6 bases from V and 6 bases from J; junction bases left unmatched: 4. CDR3 length equals 14 residues. Sequencing of cultured CD4+ T cell DNA used the Oncomine TCR Beta short-read assay. MiXCR, run by TCRdb on the PCR reads, gives a single entry per CDR3 protein. The data contain 25,000 or so distinct CDR3 sequences, under 55% of them singletons. The sample's treatment: approximately nine-day PBMC culture with coronavirus spike peptide pools or control peptides (ViraFEST assay). Here the sequenced sample was CD4+ T cells from blood, cultured in vitro, taken before SARS-CoV-2 vaccination. The clonotype originates from a human donor who received a COVID-19 vaccine. This chain joins TRBV10-3 and TRBJ1-4, with 10 bases fitting TRBD1. CDR3 coding DNA: TGTGCCATCAGGGGGGACAGGGGAGATGAAAAACTGTTTTTT. Protein: CAIRGDRGDEKLFF.